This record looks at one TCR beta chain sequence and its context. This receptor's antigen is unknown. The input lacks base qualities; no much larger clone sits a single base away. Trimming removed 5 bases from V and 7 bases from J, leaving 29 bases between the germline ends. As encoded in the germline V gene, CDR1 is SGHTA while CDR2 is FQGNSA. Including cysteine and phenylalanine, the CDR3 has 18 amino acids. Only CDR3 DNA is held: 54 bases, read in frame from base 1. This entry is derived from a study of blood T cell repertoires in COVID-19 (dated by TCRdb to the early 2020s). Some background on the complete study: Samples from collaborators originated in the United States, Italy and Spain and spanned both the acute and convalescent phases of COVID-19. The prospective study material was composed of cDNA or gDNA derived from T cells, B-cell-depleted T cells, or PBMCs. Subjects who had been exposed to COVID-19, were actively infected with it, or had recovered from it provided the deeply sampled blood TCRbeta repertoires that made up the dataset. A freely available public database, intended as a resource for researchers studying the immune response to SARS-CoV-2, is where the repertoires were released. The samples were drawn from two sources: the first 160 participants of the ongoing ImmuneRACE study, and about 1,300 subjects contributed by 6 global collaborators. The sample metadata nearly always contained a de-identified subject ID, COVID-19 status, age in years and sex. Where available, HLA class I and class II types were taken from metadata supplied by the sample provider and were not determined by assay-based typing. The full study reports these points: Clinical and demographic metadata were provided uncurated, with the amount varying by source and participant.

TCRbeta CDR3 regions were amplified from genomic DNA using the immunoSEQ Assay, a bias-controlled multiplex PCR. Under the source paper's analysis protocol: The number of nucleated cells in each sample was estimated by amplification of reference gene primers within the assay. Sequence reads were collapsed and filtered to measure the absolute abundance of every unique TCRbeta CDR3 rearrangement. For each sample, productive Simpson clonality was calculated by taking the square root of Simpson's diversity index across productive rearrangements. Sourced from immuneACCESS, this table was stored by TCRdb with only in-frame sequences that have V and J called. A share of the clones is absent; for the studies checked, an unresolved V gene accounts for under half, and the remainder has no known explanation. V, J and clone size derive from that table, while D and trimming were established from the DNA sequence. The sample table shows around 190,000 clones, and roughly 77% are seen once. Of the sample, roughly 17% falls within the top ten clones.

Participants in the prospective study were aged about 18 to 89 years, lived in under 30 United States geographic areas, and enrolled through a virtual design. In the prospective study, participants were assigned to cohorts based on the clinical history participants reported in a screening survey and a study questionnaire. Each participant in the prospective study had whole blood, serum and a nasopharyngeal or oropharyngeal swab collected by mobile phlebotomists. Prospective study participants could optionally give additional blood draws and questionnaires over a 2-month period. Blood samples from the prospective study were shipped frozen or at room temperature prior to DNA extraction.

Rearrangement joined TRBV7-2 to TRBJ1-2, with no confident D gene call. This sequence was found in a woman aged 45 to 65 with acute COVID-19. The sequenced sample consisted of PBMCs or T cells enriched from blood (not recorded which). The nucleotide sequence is TGTGCCAGCAGCCTCGCCAAGGCACCGGGTCTGAGATTTGCTGGCTACACCTTC. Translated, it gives CASSLAKAPGLRFAGYTF.